This T cell receptor (beta chain) was sequenced in a study of T cell changes during pregnancy in multiple sclerosis. Profiled with immunoSEQ multiplex PCR; TCRdb holds only in-frame clones, not every one. The sample includes 65,000 to 90,000 clones, 91% of them seen just once. Sequenced material: PBMCs, taken in the first trimester of pregnancy. The receptor's source is a female donor in good health, serving as a control in a pregnancy study. Some clones in this sample may be carry-over from other donors' samples.

In DNA form, the CDR3 reads TGTGCCAGCAGCTTAGTTAACAGTCGTGGAGAGACCCAGTACTTC. This translates into CASSLVNSRGETQYF. V gene TRBV7-8 combines with J gene TRBJ2-5; D remains unclear. The V and J ends lost 1 base and 4 bases respectively, with 13 bases between them. Per the germline V gene, CDR1 is SGHVS and CDR2 is FQNEAQ. CDR3 size: 15 residues.